The clone carrying this T cell receptor beta chain was counted between two and nine times. What it binds is not known. These data come from a study of vaccination and CD4 T cells after COVID-19. Cultured CD4+ T cell DNA was sequenced using the Oncomine TCR Beta short-read assay. One entry per CDR3 protein results from TCRdb running MiXCR on the PCR reads. The sample has about 13,000 distinct CDR3 sequences; roughly 45% are singletons. This CDR3 has 15 residues. Germline V gene sequence: CDR1 SEHNR, CDR2 FQNEAQ (reference sequence). Trimming removed 5 bases at V and 1 base at J, with 13 bases between. Study-level results: Among those convalescent, a median approximately 83% of reactive clones emerged solely post-vaccination.

Specified treatment: approximately nine-day PBMC culture with coronavirus spike peptide pools or control peptides (ViraFEST assay). PBMC cultures, at over 1.5 million cells per well, received approximately 9.1 IU/ml IL-2 and around 11 ug/ml peptide pools. The sample was CD4+ T cells from blood, cultured in vitro. This receptor was identified in a human donor who had recovered from COVID-19. The chain uses TRBV7-9 and TRBJ2-3, with D unclear. CDR3 sequence reads: CASSRVSGGTDTQYF. The CDR3 DNA reads as TGTGCCAGCAGCCGCGTCTCCGGCGGCACAGATACGCAGTATTTT. The full variable domain, its missing parts supplied by reference TRBV7-9 and TRBJ2-3, is DTGVSQNPRHKITKRGQNVTFRCDPISEHNRLYWYRQTLGQGPEFLTYFQNEAQLEKSRLLSDRFSAERPKGSFSTLEIQRTEQGDSAMYLCASSRVSGGTDTQYFGPGTRLTVL.